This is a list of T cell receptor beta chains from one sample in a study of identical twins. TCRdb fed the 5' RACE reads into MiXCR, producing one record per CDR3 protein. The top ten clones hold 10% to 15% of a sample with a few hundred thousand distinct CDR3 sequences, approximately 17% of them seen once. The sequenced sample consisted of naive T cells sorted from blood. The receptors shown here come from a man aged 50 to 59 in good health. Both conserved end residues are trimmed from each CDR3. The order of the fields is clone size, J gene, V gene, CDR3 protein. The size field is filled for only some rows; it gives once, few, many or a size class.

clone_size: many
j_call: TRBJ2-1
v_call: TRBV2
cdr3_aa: ASSELAGYEQF

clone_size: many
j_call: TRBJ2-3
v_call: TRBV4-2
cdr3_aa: ASSQEDTQY

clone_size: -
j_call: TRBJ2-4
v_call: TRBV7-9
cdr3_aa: ASSLFSAPKNIQY

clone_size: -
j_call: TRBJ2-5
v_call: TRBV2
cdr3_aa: ASSVAVRETQY

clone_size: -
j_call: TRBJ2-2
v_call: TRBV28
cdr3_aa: ASSLQAGTGELF

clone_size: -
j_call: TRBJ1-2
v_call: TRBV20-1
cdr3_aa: SALGTFNYGYT

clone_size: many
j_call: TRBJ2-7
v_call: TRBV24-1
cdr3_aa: ATSPPVNEQY

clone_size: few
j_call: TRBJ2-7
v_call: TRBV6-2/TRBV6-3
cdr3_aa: ASSNSADRLPTYEQY

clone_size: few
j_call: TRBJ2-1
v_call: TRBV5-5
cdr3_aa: ASSWTGRYNEQF

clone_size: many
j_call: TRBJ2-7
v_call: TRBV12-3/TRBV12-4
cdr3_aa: ASSSRVAVEQY

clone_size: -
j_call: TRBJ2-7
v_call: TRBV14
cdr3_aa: ASSSTTGQGSYEQY

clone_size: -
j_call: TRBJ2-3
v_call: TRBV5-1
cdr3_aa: ASSLVTGGMADTQY

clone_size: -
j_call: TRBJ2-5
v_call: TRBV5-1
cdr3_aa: ASSATSGSGETQY

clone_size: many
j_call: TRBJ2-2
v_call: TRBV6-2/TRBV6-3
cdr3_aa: ASRAGGHTGELF

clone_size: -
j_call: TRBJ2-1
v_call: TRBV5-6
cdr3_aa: ASITGQGFPYNEQF

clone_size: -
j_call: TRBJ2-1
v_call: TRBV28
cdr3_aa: ASSFVPGEQF

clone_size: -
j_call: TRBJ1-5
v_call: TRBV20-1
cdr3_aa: SARVPGTNQPQH

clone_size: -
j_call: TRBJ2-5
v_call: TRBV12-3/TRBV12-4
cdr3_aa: ASSLSPHKGDQETQY

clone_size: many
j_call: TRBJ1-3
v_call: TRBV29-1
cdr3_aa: SAAGGEGNTIY

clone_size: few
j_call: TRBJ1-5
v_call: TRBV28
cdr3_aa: ASSLLAGDGQPQH

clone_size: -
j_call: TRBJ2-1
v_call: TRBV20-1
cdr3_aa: SASGRDVEQF

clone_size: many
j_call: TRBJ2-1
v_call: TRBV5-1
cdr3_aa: ASSLTVSSGGANEQF

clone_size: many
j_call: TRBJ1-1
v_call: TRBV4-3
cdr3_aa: ASSVGTRTEAF

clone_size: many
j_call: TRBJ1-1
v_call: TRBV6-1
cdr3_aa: ASSEDGAVNTEAF

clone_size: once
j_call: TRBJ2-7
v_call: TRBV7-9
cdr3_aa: ASSFGRGSLHEQY

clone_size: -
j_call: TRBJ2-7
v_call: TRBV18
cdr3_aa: ASSASGTFYEQY

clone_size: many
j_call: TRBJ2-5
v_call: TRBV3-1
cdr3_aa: AISWGEETQY

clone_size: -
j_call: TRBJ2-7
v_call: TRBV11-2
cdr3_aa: ASNLLHSGFEQY

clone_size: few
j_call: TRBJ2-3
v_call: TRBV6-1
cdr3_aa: ASSQSGGAVDTQY

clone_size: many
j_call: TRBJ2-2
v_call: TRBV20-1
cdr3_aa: SAGAGAKNTGELF

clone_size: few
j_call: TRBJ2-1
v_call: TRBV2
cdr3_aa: ASSGGTGSYNEQF

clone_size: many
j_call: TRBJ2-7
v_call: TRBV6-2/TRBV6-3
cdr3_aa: ASSYGTSGMSEQY

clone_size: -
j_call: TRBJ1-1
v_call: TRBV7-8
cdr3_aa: ASSLVGGGYTEAF